Shown below are 20 T cell receptor beta chains from a single sample sequenced in a study of blood T cell repertoires in COVID-19. Generated by immunoSEQ multiplex PCR, the TCRdb table keeps only in-frame clones and is missing some. The table lists 220,000 or so clones, less than 85% of them singletons. Material: peripheral blood. The receptors stem from a woman aged 70-85 years with acute or convalescent COVID-19.

The V and J genes are TRBV2 and TRBJ2-1, with a tentative D call TRBD1 (5 bases). The CDR3 covers 13 residues. Trimming took 0 bases from V and 8 from J, leaving 8 bases between them. In germline, CDR1 is SNHLY, CDR2 FYNNEI. DNA for the CDR3: TGTGCCAGCAGTGAAGCGGTAGGGGATGAGCAGTTCTTC. Protein sequence: CASSEAVGDEQFF.

This clone was detected only once. The chain is built from TRBV20-1 and TRBJ2-7, with no clear D. CDR1 and CDR2 from the germline V gene are DFQATT and SNEGSKA (reference sequence). The CDR3 extends over 11 amino acids. In DNA, the CDR3 is TGCAGCTCAGGCTATCCCTACGAGCAGTACTTC. Its translation: CSSGYPYEQYF.

The DNA of the CDR3 is TGTGCCAGCAGTTACGGGACTAGCGGGAGGTCCTACGAGCAGTACTTC. Its protein is CASSYGTSGRSYEQYF. The genes are TRBV6-6 and TRBJ2-7, with 15 positions matching TRBD2. The CDR3 totals 16 residues. The germline V gene encodes CDR1 MNHNY and CDR2 SVGAGI (reference sequence). The J segment lost 1 base and the V segment lost 2 bases, leaving 0 bases of the junction unmatched.

The CDR3 loop is CATSRDGTSGSNEQYF. DNA of the CDR3: TGTGCCACCAGCAGAGACGGGACTAGCGGGAGTAACGAGCAGTACTTC. This chain uses TRBV15 with TRBJ2-7; 14 positions agree with TRBD2. This CDR3 spans 16 amino acids. In germline, CDR1 is LNHNV, CDR2 YYDKDF (reference sequence). J lost 5 bases, V lost 0 bases, and 3 bases had no gene match.

The CDR3 spells CASRITDRGNYGYTF. The CDR3 DNA reads as TGTGCCAGCAGAATAACAGACAGGGGAAACTATGGCTACACCTTC. The rearrangement joins TRBV27 to TRBJ1-2; TRBD1 matches at 8 bases. V trimming: 6 bases; J trimming: 2 bases; junction bases outside the gene matches: 8. The CDR3 runs to 15 residues. Germline CDR1 reads MNHEY; CDR2 reads SMNVEV (reference sequence).

This clone has just a few counts. V gene TRBV7-2 combines with J gene TRBJ1-1; 8 nucleotides align to TRBD1. Germline loops: CDR1 SGHTA, CDR2 FQGNSA. This CDR3 region has 15 residues. Germline trimming cut 5 bases from V and 1 base from J; bases unmatched to any gene: 6. The CDR3 loop is CASSLDRETNTEAFF. As DNA, the CDR3 is TGTGCCAGCAGCCTGGACAGGGAGACGAACACTGAAGCTTTCTTT.

This chain links TRBV5-1 with TRBJ2-5, with TRBD1 as a possible D gene (5 bases). Germline CDR1 is SGHRS and CDR2 is YFSETQ. The CDR3 is made up of 14 amino acids. V lost 1 base, J lost 5 bases, and 12 bases lay in between. The CDR3 bases are TGCGCCAGCAGCTTGTGGCAGGGCGAGGAGACCCAGTACTTC. Translating gives CASSLWQGEETQYF. The full variable domain, completed using reference TRBV5-1 and TRBJ2-5, is KAGVTQTPRYLIKTRGQQVTLSCSPISGHRSVSWYQQTPGQGLQFLFEYFSETQRNKGNFPGRFSGRQFSNSRSEMNVSTLELGDSALYLCASSLWQGEETQYFGPGTRLLVL.

The chain is built from TRBV6-1 and TRBJ2-7, with unresolved D. Looked up from germline, CDR1 is MNHNS and CDR2 is SASEGT. The ends were cut back, 3 bases at V and 1 base at J, with 10 bases in the middle. This CDR3 spans 14 amino acids. The CDR3 bases are TGTGCCAGCAGTGAGGGCAGGCTATCCTACGAGCAGTACTTC. It is translated as CASSEGRLSYEQYF.

The chain couples TRBV10-2 to TRBJ1-4; a weak D match, TRBD1 (5 bases). This CDR3 comprises 15 residues. The V gene's germline CDR1 is WSHSY and CDR2 SAAADI. The ends were cut back, 3 bases at V and 5 bases at J, with 13 bases in the middle. The CDR3 DNA reads as TGCGCCAGCAGTGACCTCAGGGCGGGAAATGAAAAACTGTTTTTT. It specifies CASSDLRAGNEKLFF.

This clone appeared a single time. The same CDR3 arises from other DNA sequences in this sample as well. The CDR3 loop is CASSLGQGGNQPQHF. CDR3 coding DNA: TGCGCCAGCAGCTTGGGACAGGGTGGCAATCAGCCCCAGCATTTT. The rearrangement links TRBV5-1 to TRBJ1-5, with 7 bases lining up with TRBD1. V shed 0 bases, J shed 2 bases, and the junction held 2 bases outside the gene matches. The CDR3 is 15 residues long. Germline-derived CDR1 and CDR2 are SGHRS and YFSETQ.

This sequence joins TRBV30 and TRBJ1-4; the match to TRBD1 covers 8 bases. The germline CDR1 and CDR2 sequences are GTSNPN and SVGIG (reference sequence). CDR3 size: 14 residues. The J segment lost 3 bases and the V segment lost 3 bases, leaving 3 bases of the junction unmatched. Written as DNA, the CDR3 is TGTGCCTGGAGCCCAGGGGGCCCTAATGAAAAACTGTTTTTT. Translated: CAWSPGGPNEKLFF.

This clone appeared a few times. This chain joins TRBV5-8 and TRBJ1-5; TRBD1 matches 7 bases. From germline, CDR1 is SGHTS and CDR2 YDEGEE. Trimming at V came to 4 bases and at J to 1 base, leaving 5 bases not matched to a gene. The CDR3 runs 15 residues. CDR3 in DNA: TGTGCCAGCAGCACGGACAGGCTGAGCAATCAGCCCCAGCATTTT. It codes for CASSTDRLSNQPQHF.

The chain couples TRBV5-1 to TRBJ1-4; weak D call: TRBD1 (6 bases). From germline, CDR1 is SGHRS and CDR2 YFSETQ. V was shortened by 2 bases and J by 8 bases, with 22 bases between the two germline ends. The CDR3 spans 17 residues. The CDR3 loop is CASSFSGTSGAIEKLFF. The DNA of the CDR3 is TGCGCCAGCAGCTTCTCCGGGACATCAGGGGCGATAGAAAAACTGTTTTTT.

This sequence joins TRBV5-1 and TRBJ1-1; 10 bases match TRBD1. The CDR3 is made up of 15 amino acids. Germline V CDR1 and CDR2: SGHRS, YFSETQ. J gave up 1 base and V 4 bases, and 4 bases lay outside the gene matches. CDR3 nucleotide sequence: TGCGCCAGCAGCCCGGGGACAGGGGCGAACACTGAAGCTTTCTTT. Amino acid sequence: CASSPGTGANTEAFF.

The chain links TRBV9 to TRBJ2-5; 13 bases map to TRBD2. This CDR3 is built from 16 residues. Unmatched junction bases numbered 5, after V lost 1 base and J lost 5 bases. The germline V gene has CDR1 SGDLS and CDR2 YYNGEE. The CDR3 protein is CASSVIGTSGTETQYF. CDR3 coding DNA: TGTGCCAGCAGCGTAATTGGGACTAGCGGGACCGAGACCCAGTACTTC.

This chain uses TRBV30 with TRBJ2-2, with no clear D. V dropped 3 bases and J dropped 2 bases, with 7 bases sitting between them. Germline V CDR1 and CDR2: GTSNPN, SVGIG (reference sequence). CDR3 length: 13 residues. In nucleotides, the CDR3 is TGTGCCTGGAGCCCTTCCAACACCGGGGAGCTGTTTTTT. Protein: CAWSPSNTGELFF.

The chain uses TRBV6-4 and TRBJ2-5; TRBD2 matches 7 bases. This CDR3 has 13 residues. CDR1 is MRHNA and CDR2 is SNTAGT in the germline V gene. After removal of 3 bases from V and 5 bases from J, the junction contained 3 bases not matched to a gene. The CDR3 here is CASSEGGVETQYF. The CDR3 DNA reads as TGTGCCAGCAGTGAGGGGGGGGTGGAGACCCAGTACTTC.

The chain employs TRBV7-8 and TRBJ2-5; the D gene is possibly TRBD2 (6 bases). Germline V lookup: CDR1 SGHVS, CDR2 FQNEAQ. The germline V and J ends were trimmed by 6 bases and 5 bases, with 16 bases remaining between them. The CDR3 length is 14 residues. Here the CDR3 DNA reads TGTGCCAGCAGTCGCCGGGGGTGGAGGGAGACCCAGTACTTC. Residues: CASSRRGWRETQYF.

This clone has a handful of counts. V gene TRBV7-9 combines with J gene TRBJ1-4; 7 bases map to TRBD1. Germline loops: CDR1 SEHNR, CDR2 FQNEAQ (reference sequence). V lost 5 bases and J lost 4; bases outside the gene matches: 7. The CDR3 is 15 amino acids. The CDR3 DNA follows: TGTGCCAGCAGCACTATCGGGACAGATAATGAAAAACTGTTTTTT. It encodes CASSTIGTDNEKLFF.

Points on this clone: The same CDR3 can be traced to other DNA sequences in this sample. The CDR3 DNA is TGTGCCAGCAGTTATTCCGGGACAGGGCCTTACGAGCAGTACTTC. It yields the protein CASSYSGTGPYEQYF. The V call is TRBV6-6, the J call TRBJ2-7, with 9 bases lining up with TRBD1. Germline assignment: CDR1 MNHNY and CDR2 SVGAGI (reference sequence). The ends lost 3 bases at V and 4 bases at J; junction bases unmatched: 7. CDR3 length equals 15 residues.